Each of the 16 T cell receptor beta chains below was sequenced from the same sample in a study of stem cell transplantation in POMP-related autoinflammatory disease. Sequencing was performed with immunoSEQ multiplex PCR; in TCRdb, only in-frame clones are kept and a portion is missing. Found here are about 26,000 clones, 82% of them singletons; the top ten hold around 2.4%. The sample in question was CD4+ T cells from PBMCs, obtained before stem cell transplantation. Receptors originate from a human donor with POMP-related autoinflammation and immune dysregulation (PRAID).

The chain carries TRBV6-5 and TRBJ2-1; D not certain. The germline CDR1 and CDR2 sequences are MNHEY and SVGAGI. Trimming shortened V by 4 bases and J by 4 bases, and 11 bases separated the two germline ends. The CDR3 contains 14 residues. The CDR3, as DNA: TGTGCCAGCAGTTCCATCGACAAATACAATGAGCAGTTCTTC. Protein: CASSSIDKYNEQFF.

The rearrangement joins TRBV5-1 to TRBJ1-6; D unresolved. Trimming took off 0 bases at V and 8 bases at J, with 6 bases between the two ends. Germline V CDR1 and CDR2: SGHRS, YFSETQ. There are 13 residues in the CDR3. The DNA of the CDR3 is TGCGCCAGCAGCTTGGCCCGGGATTCACCCCTCCACTTT. Translated, it gives CASSLARDSPLHF.

The chain recombines TRBV28 with TRBJ1-5; no clear D. Germline V CDR1 and CDR2: MDHEN, SYDVKM. CDR3 length: 12 residues. The ends were cut back, 6 bases at V and 6 bases at J, with 9 bases in the middle. The CDR3 nucleotides are TGTGCCAGCAGGCGACACTCTCAGCCCCAGCATTTT. Translating it yields CASRRHSQPQHF.

The V gene is TRBV6-1, the J gene TRBJ2-2; D call uncertain. Trimming took 6 bases from V and 1 from J, leaving 6 bases between them. Per germline, CDR1 MNHNS and CDR2 SASEGT. CDR3 length: 13 amino acids. CDR3 region: CASRVLNTGELFF. CDR3 DNA sequence: TGTGCCAGCAGGGTCCTGAACACCGGGGAGCTGTTTTTT.

The V gene is TRBV6-6, the J gene TRBJ2-3; TRBD1 matches 8 bases. Germline trimming cut 9 bases from V and 3 bases from J; bases unmatched to any gene: 14. CDR3 length equals 16 residues. The germline gives CDR1 MNHNY, CDR2 SVGAGI (reference sequence). The CDR3 DNA is TGTGCCAGTTACCTTGGCCGGGACAGGTCGACAGATACGCAGTATTTT. Protein: CASYLGRDRSTDTQYF.

The chain carries TRBV15 and TRBJ1-5; 7 bases are a match to TRBD1. CDR1 is LNHNV, CDR2 YYDKDF, per germline (reference sequence). This CDR3 has 18 residues. Trimming took 5 bases from V and 7 from J; bases not matched to a gene: 20. CDR3 bases: TGTGCCACCAGCTTGAATCTCCCCGGGACAGTTTCCATCCAGCCCCAGCATTTT. This codes for CATSLNLPGTVSIQPQHF.

This sequence joins TRBV28 and TRBJ1-1; D unclear. The CDR3 runs 11 residues. Looked up from germline, CDR1 is MDHEN and CDR2 is SYDVKM. The V gene lost 8 bases and the J gene lost 2 bases, with 6 bases spanning the gap. The DNA for the CDR3 is TGTGCCAGCGGATCAAACACTGAAGCTTTCTTT. Its translation is CASGSNTEAFF. The full variable domain, in which reference TRBV28 and TRBJ1-1 provide the parts outside the CDR3, is DVKVTQSSRYLVKRTGEKVFLECVQDMDHENMFWYRQDPGLGLRLIYFSYDVKMKEKGDIPEGYSVSREKKERFSLILESASTNQTSMYLCASGSNTEAFFGQGTRLTVV.

The V and J genes are TRBV7-2 and TRBJ1-6, with no clear D. The germline CDR1 and CDR2 sequences are SGHTA and FQGNSA. There are 16 residues in the CDR3. V was clipped by 2 bases and J by 0 bases, with 8 bases between them. CDR3 DNA: TGTGCCAGCAGCTTACCGGTCAGCTCCTATAATTCACCCCTCCACTTT. Protein sequence: CASSLPVSSYNSPLHF.

J is TRBJ2-5 and V is TRBV29-1, with 12 bases aligning to TRBD1. Germline CDR1 is SQVTM and CDR2 is ANQGSEA. The V segment lost 6 bases and the J segment 4 bases; nucleotides outside the gene matches: 6. The CDR3 consists of 14 residues. The CDR3 DNA reads as TGCAGCGTCGGGACAGGGGGCGGGATAGAGACCCAGTACTTC. Its protein is CSVGTGGGIETQYF.

This clone was seen more than once but under ten times. This sequence joins TRBV6-6 and TRBJ2-7; no definite D call. This CDR3 comprises 14 residues. V shed 2 bases and J shed 3 bases, with 11 bases lying between them. CDR1 and CDR2 (germline): MNHNY, SVGAGI (reference sequence). DNA of the CDR3: TGTGCCAGCAGTTACACGAGTTATGACTACGAGCAGTACTTC. Encoded protein: CASSYTSYDYEQYF.

This clone was seen once. The chain joins TRBV2 to TRBJ1-4; D possibly corresponds to TRBD1 (5 bases). The germline V gene has CDR1 SNHLY and CDR2 FYNNEI. V lost 6 bases, J lost 4 bases, and 12 bases lay in between. The CDR3 covers 14 residues. The CDR3 loop is CASRWGEGNEKLFF. DNA for the CDR3: TGTGCCAGCAGATGGGGGGAGGGTAATGAAAAACTGTTTTTT.

The chain couples TRBV30 to TRBJ1-1; D is perhaps TRBD1 (5 bases). This CDR3 is 16 amino acids long. From germline, CDR1 is GTSNPN and CDR2 SVGIG (reference sequence). The ends were cut back, 4 bases at V and 1 base at J, with 19 bases in the middle. In DNA form, the CDR3 reads TGTGCCTGGAAGGGAGAGTGGGGGAAAGGGAACACTGAAGCTTTCTTT. Protein: CAWKGEWGKGNTEAFF.

The gene calls are TRBV6-6 and TRBJ1-2; 8 bases map to TRBD1. The J segment lost 0 bases and the V segment lost 4 bases, leaving 4 bases of the junction unmatched. The CDR3 covers 15 residues. Germline V lookup: CDR1 MNHNY, CDR2 SVGAGI (reference sequence). CDR3 sequence reads: CASSFDRGPNYGYTF. The CDR3 DNA sequence: TGTGCCAGCAGTTTCGACAGGGGACCTAACTATGGCTACACCTTC.

This clone was seen only a few times. This chain uses TRBV5-4 with TRBJ1-3, with D tentatively TRBD1 (5 bases). Germline V gene data show CDR1 as SGHNT and CDR2 as YYREEE (reference sequence). The CDR3 totals 13 residues. V lost 1 base to trimming and J lost 3 bases, with 5 bases between them. The CDR3 nucleotides are TGTGCCAGCAGCTTGACAGGTGGAAACACCATATATTTT. Translated: CASSLTGGNTIYF. The full variable domain, completed using reference TRBV5-4 and TRBJ1-3, is ETGVTQSPTHLIKTRGQQVTLRCSSQSGHNTVSWYQQALGQGPQFIFQYYREEENGRGNFPPRFSGLQFPNYSSELNVNALELDDSALYLCASSLTGGNTIYFGEGSWLTVV.

This clone has a single count. CDR3 in DNA: TGCGCCAGCATGAATCTAGCGACTGGCGGGGAGCTGTTTTTT. This translates into CASMNLATGGELFF. The V and J genes are TRBV10-2 and TRBJ2-2, with D possibly matching TRBD2 (6 bases). The V gene's germline CDR1 is WSHSY and CDR2 SAAADI. The CDR3 spans 14 residues. Trimming took off 7 bases at V and 7 bases at J, with 16 bases between the two ends.

The chain links TRBV28 to TRBJ1-1; no definite D call. V lost 6 bases and J 1 base, leaving 9 bases between the germline ends. The CDR3 sequence is 13 residues long. Germline CDR1 and CDR2: MDHEN and SYDVKM. For the CDR3, the DNA is TGTGCCAGCAGCCCACAGTCGAACACTGAAGCTTTCTTT. Its protein is CASSPQSNTEAFF.